A selection of T cell receptor beta chains follows, all from one sample in a study of T cell repertoires in cytomegalovirus infection. A single record per CDR3 protein comes from TCRdb applying MiXCR to the reads. Among about 220,000 distinct CDR3 sequences listed, approximately 40% were seen once. Their antigens remain unidentified. Sequenced here: CD8+ T cells from cultured PBMCs, sampled from culture after CMV antigen stimulation. The receptors were gathered from a human donor in good health (CMV status not recorded). Some clones in this sample may be carry-over from other donors' samples. The CDR3 runs from the conserved cysteine through the conserved F or W. Fields, in order: V gene, D gene, J gene, clone size, CDR3 protein, CDR3 DNA. A D gene is named only where the DNA matches it firmly. Clone size appears in some rows only: once, few, many, or a class for an expanded clone.

TRBV20-1	NA	TRBJ1-5	NA	CSASPENQPQHF	TGCAGTGCTAGTCCAGAGAATCAGCCCCAGCATTTT
TRBV27	TRBD2	TRBJ2-5	NA	CASSVGLASGRTQYF	TGTGCCAGCAGCGTCGGACTCGCTAGCGGGAGGACCCAGTACTTC
TRBV20-1	TRBD2	TRBJ2-1	NA	CSARDYVLAGNNEQFF	TGCAGTGCTAGAGATTATGTGCTAGCGGGTAACAATGAGCAGTTCTTC
TRBV6-1	TRBD2	TRBJ2-5	NA	CASSEEKLAGDQETQYF	TGTGCCAGCAGTGAAGAAAAACTAGCGGGGGACCAAGAGACCCAGTACTTC
TRBV7-3	NA	TRBJ2-1	few	CASSSSSGAETEQFF	TGTGCCAGCAGCTCTTCCTCGGGCGCCGAGACTGAGCAGTTCTTC
TRBV5-5	NA	TRBJ2-5	NA	CASSLEGRDWPQYF	TGTGCCAGCAGCTTAGAGGGGCGCGATTGGCCCCAGTACTTC
TRBV7-3	TRBD2	TRBJ2-1	few	CASSFGTSGGPTGDEQFF	TGTGCCAGCAGCTTCGGGACTAGCGGGGGGCCCACCGGCGATGAGCAGTTCTTC
TRBV12-3/TRBV12-4	NA	TRBJ2-2	NA	CASSHETRHGELFF	TGTGCCAGCAGTCATGAAACTCGTCACGGGGAGCTGTTTTTT
TRBV5-6	TRBD1	TRBJ2-1	few	CASSLGDSLQFF	TGTGCCAGCAGCTTGGGGGACAGCCTCCAGTTCTTC
TRBV19	TRBD1	TRBJ2-1	few	CASSRGRGGIAYEQFF	TGTGCCAGTAGTAGGGGGAGAGGGGGCATCGCCTATGAGCAGTTCTTC
TRBV7-9	TRBD2	TRBJ2-3	NA	CASSPRPLAGASHSTDTQYF	TGTGCCAGCAGCCCCCGGCCGCTAGCGGGGGCTTCCCATAGCACAGATACGCAGTATTTT
TRBV5-1	TRBD1	TRBJ1-4	NA	CASSLTGQSNEKLFF	TGCGCCAGCAGCCTAACGGGACAGTCTAATGAAAAACTGTTTTTT
TRBV6-1	NA	TRBJ2-4	NA	CASSGGLLRDGQNIQYF	TGTGCCAGCAGTGGAGGACTCCTCCGGGACGGTCAAAACATTCAGTACTTC
TRBV7-8	NA	TRBJ2-3	many	CASSLGSGDTQYF	TGTGCCAGCAGCTTGGGATCAGGAGATACGCAGTATTTT
TRBV15	NA	TRBJ1-3	few	CATSRGPGAGNTIYF	TGTGCCACCAGCAGAGGGCCAGGGGCTGGAAACACCATATATTTT
TRBV15	NA	TRBJ1-1	NA	CATSRDRGYTKAFF	TGTGCCACCAGCAGAGATCGGGGGTACACTAAAGCTTTCTTT
TRBV9	NA	TRBJ2-7	NA	CASSGDSLYEQYF	TGTGCCAGCAGCGGCGACAGCCTCTACGAGCAGTACTTC
TRBV27	NA	TRBJ1-1	few	CASSAGGVSNTEAFF	TGTGCCAGCTCGGCGGGTGGGGTCTCGAACACTGAAGCTTTCTTT
TRBV5-4	NA	TRBJ1-1	NA	CASSLKRETENTEAFF	TGTGCCAGCAGCTTGAAACGCGAGACGGAGAACACTGAAGCTTTCTTT
TRBV20-1	NA	TRBJ1-4	NA	CSARDMNEKLFF	TGCAGTGCTAGAGATATGAATGAAAAACTGTTTTTT